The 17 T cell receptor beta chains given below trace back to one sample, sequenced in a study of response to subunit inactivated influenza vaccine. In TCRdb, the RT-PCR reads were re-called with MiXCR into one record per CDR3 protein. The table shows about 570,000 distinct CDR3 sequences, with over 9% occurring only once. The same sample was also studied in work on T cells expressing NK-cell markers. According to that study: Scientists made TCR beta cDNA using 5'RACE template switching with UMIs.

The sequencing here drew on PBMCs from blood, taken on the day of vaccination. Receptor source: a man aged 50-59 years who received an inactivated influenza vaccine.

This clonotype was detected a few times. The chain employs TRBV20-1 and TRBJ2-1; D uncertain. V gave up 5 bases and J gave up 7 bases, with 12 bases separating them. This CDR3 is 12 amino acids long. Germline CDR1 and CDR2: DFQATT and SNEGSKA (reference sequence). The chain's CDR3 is CSAPHLWNEQFF. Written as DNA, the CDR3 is TGCAGTGCTCCCCATCTGTGGAATGAGCAGTTCTTC.

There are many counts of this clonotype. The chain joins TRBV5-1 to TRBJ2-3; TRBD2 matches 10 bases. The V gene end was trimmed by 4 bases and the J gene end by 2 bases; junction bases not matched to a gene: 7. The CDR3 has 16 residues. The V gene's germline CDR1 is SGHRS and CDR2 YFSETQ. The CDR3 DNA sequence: TGCGCCAGCAGCATCAGCGGGGGGGGTTACACAGATACGCAGTATTTT. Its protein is CASSISGGGYTDTQYF.

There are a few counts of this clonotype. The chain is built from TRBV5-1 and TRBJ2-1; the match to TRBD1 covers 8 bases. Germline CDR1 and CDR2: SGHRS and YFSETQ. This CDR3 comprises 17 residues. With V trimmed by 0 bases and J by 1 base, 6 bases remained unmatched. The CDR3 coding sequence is TGCGCCAGCAGCTTGGGAGGTACAGGGGGGTCCTACAATGAGCAGTTCTTC. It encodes CASSLGGTGGSYNEQFF.

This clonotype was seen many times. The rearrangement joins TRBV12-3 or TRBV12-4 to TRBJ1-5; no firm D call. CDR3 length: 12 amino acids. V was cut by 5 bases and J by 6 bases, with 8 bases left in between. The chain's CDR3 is CASSQGSQPQHF. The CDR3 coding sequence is TGTGCCAGCAGTCAAGGGAGTCAGCCCCAGCATTTT.

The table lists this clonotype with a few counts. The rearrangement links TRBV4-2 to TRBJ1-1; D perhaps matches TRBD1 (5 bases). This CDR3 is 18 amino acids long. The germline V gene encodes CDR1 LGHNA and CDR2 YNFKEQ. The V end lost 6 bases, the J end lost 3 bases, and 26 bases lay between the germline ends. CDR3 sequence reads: CASRRRGRTVERDTEAFF. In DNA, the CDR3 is TGTGCCAGCAGGCGAAGGGGACGGACTGTCGAAAGGGACACTGAAGCTTTCTTT.

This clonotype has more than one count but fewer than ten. The CDR3 is CSAPLAGGGTGELFF. As DNA, the CDR3 is TGCAGTGCTCCACTAGCGGGAGGTGGCACCGGGGAGCTGTTTTTT. The chain links TRBV20-1 to TRBJ2-2, with 12 positions matching TRBD2. The V gene end was trimmed by 5 bases and the J gene end by 4 bases; junction bases not matched to a gene: 5. Germline V gives CDR1 DFQATT, CDR2 SNEGSKA (reference sequence). The CDR3 length is 15 residues.

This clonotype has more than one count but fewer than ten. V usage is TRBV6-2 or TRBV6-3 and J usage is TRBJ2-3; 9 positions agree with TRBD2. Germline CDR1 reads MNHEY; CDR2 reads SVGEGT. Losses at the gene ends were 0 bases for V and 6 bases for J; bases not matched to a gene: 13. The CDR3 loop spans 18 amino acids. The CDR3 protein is CASSYSMGGGAKWDTQYF. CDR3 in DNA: TGTGCCAGCAGTTACTCGATGGGCGGGGGGGCCAAATGGGATACGCAGTATTTT.

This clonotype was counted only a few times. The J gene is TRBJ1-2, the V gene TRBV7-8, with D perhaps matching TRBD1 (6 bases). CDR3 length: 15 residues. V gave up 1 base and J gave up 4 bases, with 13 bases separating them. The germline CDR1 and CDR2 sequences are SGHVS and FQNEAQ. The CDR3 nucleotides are TGTGCCAGCAGCTTAGAGGCGAGGGGGTCCTATGGCTACACCTTC. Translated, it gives CASSLEARGSYGYTF.

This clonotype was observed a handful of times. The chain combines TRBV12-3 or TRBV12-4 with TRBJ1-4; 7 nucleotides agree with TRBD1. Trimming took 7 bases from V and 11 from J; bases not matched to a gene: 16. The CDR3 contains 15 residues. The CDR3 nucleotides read TGTGCCAGCAAGGAGGGGGCGAGAGATCCTTGGAAACTGTTTTTT. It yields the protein CASKEGARDPWKLFF.

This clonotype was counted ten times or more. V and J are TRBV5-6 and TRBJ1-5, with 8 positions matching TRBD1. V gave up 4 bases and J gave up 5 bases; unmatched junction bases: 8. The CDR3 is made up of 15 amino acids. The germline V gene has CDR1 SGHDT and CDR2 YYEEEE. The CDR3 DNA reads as TGTGCCAGCAGCCCGTCCCGGGACAGGTATCAGCCCCAGCATTTT. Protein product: CASSPSRDRYQPQHF.

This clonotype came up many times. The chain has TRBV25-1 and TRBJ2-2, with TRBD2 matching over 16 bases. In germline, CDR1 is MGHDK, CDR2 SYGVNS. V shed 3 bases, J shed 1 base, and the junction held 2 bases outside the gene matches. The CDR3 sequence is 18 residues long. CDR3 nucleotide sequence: TGTGCCAGCAGTGAGGGACTAGCGGGGGGGCGGAACACCGGGGAGCTGTTTTTT. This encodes CASSEGLAGGRNTGELFF.

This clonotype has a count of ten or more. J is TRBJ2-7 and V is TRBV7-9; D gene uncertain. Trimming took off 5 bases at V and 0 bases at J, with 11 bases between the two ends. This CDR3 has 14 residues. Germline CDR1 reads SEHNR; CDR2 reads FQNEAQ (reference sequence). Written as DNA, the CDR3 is TGTGCCAGCAGCCCTGATCCCAACTCCTACGAGCAGTACTTC. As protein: CASSPDPNSYEQYF.

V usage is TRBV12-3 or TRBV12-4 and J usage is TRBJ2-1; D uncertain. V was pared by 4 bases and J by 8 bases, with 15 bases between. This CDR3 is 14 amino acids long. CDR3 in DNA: TGTGCCAGCAGTTCTCTAGGGTACCACGATGAGCAGTTCTTC. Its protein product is CASSSLGYHDEQFF.

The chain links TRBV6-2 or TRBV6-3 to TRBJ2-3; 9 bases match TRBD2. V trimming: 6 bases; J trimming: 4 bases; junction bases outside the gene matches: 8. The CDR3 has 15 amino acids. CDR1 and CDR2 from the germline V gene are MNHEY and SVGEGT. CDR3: CASRNSGSSPDTQYF. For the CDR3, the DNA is TGTGCCAGCAGGAATAGCGGGAGTTCCCCAGATACGCAGTATTTT.

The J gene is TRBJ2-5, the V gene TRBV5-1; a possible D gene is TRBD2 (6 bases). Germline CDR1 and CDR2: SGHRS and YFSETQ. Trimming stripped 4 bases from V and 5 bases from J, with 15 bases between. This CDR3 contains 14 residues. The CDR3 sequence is CASSTGTLGETQYF. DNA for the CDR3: TGCGCCAGCAGCACCGGGACTCTGGGTGAGACCCAGTACTTC.

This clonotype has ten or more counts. The CDR3 is CASSPPVSNTGELFF. The CDR3 nucleotides read TGCGCCAGCAGCCCCCCGGTCTCGAACACCGGGGAGCTGTTTTTT. The V and J genes are TRBV5-1 and TRBJ2-2; D unclear. The CDR3 loop spans 15 amino acids. Trimming left V 4 bases short and J 0 bases short, with 10 bases between. Germline CDR1 and CDR2: SGHRS and YFSETQ.

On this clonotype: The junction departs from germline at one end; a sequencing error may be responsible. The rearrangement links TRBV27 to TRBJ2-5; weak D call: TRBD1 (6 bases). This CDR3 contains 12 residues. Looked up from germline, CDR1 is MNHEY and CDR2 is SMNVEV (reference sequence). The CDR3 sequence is CASSGGQDTQYF. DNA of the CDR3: TGTGCCAGCAGTGGGGGCCAAGATACCCAGTACTTC.